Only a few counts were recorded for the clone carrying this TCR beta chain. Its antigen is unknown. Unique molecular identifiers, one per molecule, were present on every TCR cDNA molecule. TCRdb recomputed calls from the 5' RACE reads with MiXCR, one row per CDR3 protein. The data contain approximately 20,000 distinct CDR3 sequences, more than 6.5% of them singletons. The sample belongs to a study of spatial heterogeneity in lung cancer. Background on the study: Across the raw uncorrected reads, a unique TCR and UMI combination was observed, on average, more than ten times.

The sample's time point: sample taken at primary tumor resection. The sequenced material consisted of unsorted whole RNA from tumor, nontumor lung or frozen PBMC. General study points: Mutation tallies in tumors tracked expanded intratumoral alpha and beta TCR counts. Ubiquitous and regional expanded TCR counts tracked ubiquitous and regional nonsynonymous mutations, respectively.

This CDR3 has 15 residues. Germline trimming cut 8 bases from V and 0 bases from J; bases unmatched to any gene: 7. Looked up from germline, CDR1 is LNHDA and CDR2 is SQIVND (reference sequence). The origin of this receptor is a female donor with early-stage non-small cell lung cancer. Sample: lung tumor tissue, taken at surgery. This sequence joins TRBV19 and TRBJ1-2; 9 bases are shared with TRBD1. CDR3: CASRQGEYPNYGYTF. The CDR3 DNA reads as TGTGCCAGTCGACAGGGGGAGTATCCTAACTATGGCTACACCTTC.